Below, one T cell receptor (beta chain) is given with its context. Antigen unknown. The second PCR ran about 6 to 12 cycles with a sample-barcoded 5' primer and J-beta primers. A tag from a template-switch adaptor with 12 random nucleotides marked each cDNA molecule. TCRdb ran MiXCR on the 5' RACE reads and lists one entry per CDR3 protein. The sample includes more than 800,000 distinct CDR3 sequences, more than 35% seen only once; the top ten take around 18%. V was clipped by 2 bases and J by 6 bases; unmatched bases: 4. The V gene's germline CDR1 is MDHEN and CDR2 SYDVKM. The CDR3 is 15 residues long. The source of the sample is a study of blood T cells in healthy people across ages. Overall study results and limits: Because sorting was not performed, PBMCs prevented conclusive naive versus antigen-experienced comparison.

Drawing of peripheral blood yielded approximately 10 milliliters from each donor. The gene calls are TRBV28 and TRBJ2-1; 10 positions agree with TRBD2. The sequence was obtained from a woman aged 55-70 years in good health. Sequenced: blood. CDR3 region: CASSLPSGSRNEQFF. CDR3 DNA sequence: TGTGCCAGCAGTTTACCTAGCGGGAGCCGCAATGAGCAGTTCTTC.